These 23 T cell receptor beta chains came from one sample sequenced in a study of T cells in Graves' hyperthyroidism and ophthalmopathy. The TCR beta CDR3 regions underwent amplification using RNA transcripts as the source. Researchers ran a first-round RT-PCR on the TCR CDR3 using the HTBI primer set. Each CDR3 protein is one row after TCRdb ran MiXCR on the multiplex PCR reads. This table holds some 370,000 distinct CDR3 sequences, roughly 13% found once. Material: blood. The origin of the receptors is a man aged 45-65 years with Graves' ophthalmopathy.

This clonotype was detected ten times or more. The chain joins TRBV5-5 to TRBJ2-1; possibly TRBD1 for D (5 bases). In germline, CDR1 is SGHKS, CDR2 YYEKEE (reference sequence). The CDR3 runs to 15 residues. V was pared by 0 bases and J by 2 bases, with 9 bases between. The CDR3 DNA is TGTGCCAGCAGCTTGGACCAGGGTACCTACAATGAGCAGTTCTTC. The encoded protein is CASSLDQGTYNEQFF.

This sequence joins TRBV28 and TRBJ2-7, with 7 bases matching TRBD2. Trimming removed 7 bases from V and 2 bases from J; junction bases left unmatched: 14. CDR1 and CDR2 from the germline V gene are MDHEN and SYDVKM. The CDR3 is made up of 16 amino acids. The CDR3 region has the DNA TGTGCCAGCATTCCAAGGCGGGGGACTCAAACCTACGAGCAGTACTTC. Residues: CASIPRRGTQTYEQYF. Full variable domain (remainder filled in from reference TRBV28 and TRBJ2-7): DVKVTQSSRYLVKRTGEKVFLECVQDMDHENMFWYRQDPGLGLRLIYFSYDVKMKEKGDIPEGYSVSREKKERFSLILESASTNQTSMYLCASIPRRGTQTYEQYFGPGTRLTVT.

The table lists this clonotype with many counts. The V and J genes are TRBV5-4 and TRBJ2-7; 9 bases fit TRBD1. The junction had 5 bases not matched to a gene; V was cut back by 5 bases and J by 5 bases. Per the germline V gene, CDR1 is SGHNT and CDR2 is YYREEE (reference sequence). There are 13 residues in the CDR3. CDR3 DNA: TGTGCCAGCAGGGCGGACAGGGGCCACGAGCAGTACTTC. Amino acids: CASRADRGHEQYF.

This clonotype was observed a handful of times. One base away lies a much larger clone, so this may be a sequencing read error. This rearrangement joins TRBV12-3 or TRBV12-4 to TRBJ2-1; 14 nucleotides align to TRBD2. CDR3 size: 17 residues. With V trimmed by 5 bases and J by 12 bases, 15 bases remained unmatched. This CDR3 reads CASSPLPGLAGEGGQFF. CDR3 bases: TGTGCCAGCAGTCCACTCCCGGGACTAGCGGGAGAAGGAGGGCAGTTCTTC.

This clonotype was observed at least ten times. The J gene is TRBJ2-7, the V gene TRBV27; 9 bases align to TRBD1. The CDR3 has 15 residues. J was trimmed by 2 bases and V by 2 bases; bases with no gene match: 4. CDR1 and CDR2 from the germline V gene are MNHEY and SMNVEV (reference sequence). CDR3 protein: CASSLRDRETYEQYF. The CDR3 DNA sequence: TGTGCCAGCAGTTTAAGGGACAGGGAAACCTACGAGCAGTACTTC.

This clonotype has just a few counts. This sequence joins TRBV2 and TRBJ2-7; 7 bases agree with TRBD2. Per the germline V gene, CDR1 is SNHLY and CDR2 is FYNNEI. V dropped 7 bases and J dropped 4; count of bases not matched to a gene: 7. CDR3 length: 13 residues. CDR3 sequence (DNA): TGTGCCAGCAACGGCGGGAGTGGGTACGAGCAGTACTTC. This translates into CASNGGSGYEQYF.

The table lists this clonotype with many counts. The chain joins TRBV27 to TRBJ2-1; D not resolved. Per the germline V gene, CDR1 is MNHEY and CDR2 is SMNVEV (reference sequence). This CDR3 region has 13 residues. V was cut by 3 bases and J by 12 bases, with 15 bases left in between. CDR3 nucleotide sequence: TGTGCCAGCAGTTTCCCCCCTTTCTTGTGGCAGTTCTTC. It translates to CASSFPPFLWQFF.

Only a few counts were recorded for this clonotype. This chain links TRBV24-1 with TRBJ2-5; TRBD1 matches 9 bases. The CDR3 contains 16 residues. The V segment lost 2 bases and the J segment 4 bases; nucleotides outside the gene matches: 7. Germline V lookup: CDR1 KGHDR, CDR2 SFDVKD. For the CDR3, the DNA is TGTGCCACCAGTGATTCAACAGGGGGCAGGTCAGAGACCCAGTACTTC. This sequence encodes CATSDSTGGRSETQYF.

The sample holds many counts of this clonotype. The chain employs TRBV3-1 and TRBJ2-7; 12 bases fit TRBD2. J lost 2 bases, V lost 1 base, and 6 bases had no gene match. CDR3 length: 17 amino acids. CDR1 is LGHDT, CDR2 YNNKEL, per germline (reference sequence). The DNA of the CDR3 is TGTGCCAGCAGCCAAGTACTAGCGGGAGGACCCACCTACGAGCAGTACTTC. It translates to CASSQVLAGGPTYEQYF.

Many counts were recorded for this clonotype. The J gene is TRBJ2-7, the V gene TRBV2; TRBD1 aligns across 10 bases. The junction had 9 bases not matched to a gene; V was cut back by 9 bases and J by 1 base. The length of the CDR3 is 15 residues. Looked up from germline, CDR1 is SNHLY and CDR2 is FYNNEI. CDR3 sequence (DNA): TGTGCCAGAAAGGGCCGGGGACAGGGGTCCTACGAGCAGTACTTC. Translated, it gives CARKGRGQGSYEQYF.

This clonotype has a handful of counts. The rearrangement joins TRBV29-1 to TRBJ2-5, with 10 bases fitting TRBD2. Unmatched junction bases numbered 4, after V lost 3 bases and J lost 0 bases. The germline V gene has CDR1 SQVTM and CDR2 ANQGSEA. CDR3 length: 15 amino acids. The CDR3 nucleotides read TGCAGCGTTGAGCTAGCGGGGGAGTACCAAGAGACCCAGTACTTC. Its protein is CSVELAGEYQETQYF.

This clonotype was detected many times. The chain carries TRBV2 and TRBJ1-5; D ambiguous. There are 14 residues in the CDR3. The V gene lost 9 bases and the J gene lost 1 base, with 13 bases spanning the gap. In germline, CDR1 is SNHLY, CDR2 FYNNEI. The CDR3: CASGPESSNQPQHF. The CDR3 DNA sequence: TGTGCCAGTGGGCCGGAATCGAGCAATCAGCCCCAGCATTTT.

This clonotype has ten or more counts. The rearrangement uses TRBV6-2 or TRBV6-3 and TRBJ2-7; unclear D gene. Trimming took 6 bases from V and 4 from J, leaving 10 bases between them. The CDR3 spans 12 residues. Germline V gene lookup returns CDR1 MNHEY and CDR2 SVGEGT. The CDR3 DNA reads TGTGCCAGCAGATACACCCTTTACGAGCAGTACTTC. This encodes CASRYTLYEQYF.

This clonotype was counted ten times or more. The CDR3 reads CASSLGQGRQETQYF. The CDR3, as DNA: TGTGCCAGCAGTTTAGGTCAGGGGCGCCAAGAGACCCAGTACTTC. The rearrangement uses TRBV12-3 or TRBV12-4 and TRBJ2-5; possibly TRBD1 for D (6 bases). Deletions cut 1 base from V and 1 base from J, with 10 bases between. CDR3 length: 15 residues.

The table lists this clonotype with many counts. The chain is built from TRBV20-1 and TRBJ1-1, with a tentative D call TRBD1 (5 bases). The germline CDR1 and CDR2 sequences are DFQATT and SNEGSKA (reference sequence). Trimming took off 6 bases at V and 1 base at J, with 12 bases between the two ends. The CDR3 is 13 residues long. CDR3 in DNA: TGCAGTGCCGGGGGAGGACCGAACACTGAAGCTTTCTTT. The encoded protein is CSAGGGPNTEAFF.

This clonotype has at least ten counts. The gene calls are TRBV12-3 or TRBV12-4 and TRBJ2-7, with TRBD2 as a possible D gene (5 bases). V lost 5 bases and J 7 bases, leaving 15 bases between the germline ends. The CDR3 sequence is 13 residues long. For the CDR3, the DNA is TGTGCCAGCAGTCTCGGGGTTCCCGGGGAGCAGTACTTC. As protein: CASSLGVPGEQYF.

This clonotype has at least ten counts. CDR3 sequence reads: CASSYRQENYEQYF. The CDR3 coding sequence is TGTGCCAGCAGTTATCGACAGGAGAACTACGAGCAGTACTTC. The rearrangement uses TRBV6-2 or TRBV6-3 and TRBJ2-7; weak D call: TRBD1 (6 bases). The CDR3 spans 14 residues. CDR1 is MNHEY, CDR2 SVGEGT, per germline. V was cut by 3 bases and J by 3 bases, with 12 bases left in between.

This clonotype was observed at least ten times. The chain is built from TRBV12-3 or TRBV12-4 and TRBJ2-1, with 7 bases aligning to TRBD2. CDR3 size: 16 residues. V shed 1 base, J shed 6 bases, and the junction held 9 bases outside the gene matches. CDR3 nucleotide sequence: TGTGCCAGCAGTTTAGGTGCGGGAGTATACCCCAATGAGCAGTTCTTC. This gives the protein CASSLGAGVYPNEQFF.

The table lists this clonotype with many counts. This sequence joins TRBV28 and TRBJ2-7; 7 bases map to TRBD1. The V gene end was trimmed by 7 bases and the J gene end by 0 bases; junction bases not matched to a gene: 6. CDR3 length: 14 residues. Germline values: CDR1 MDHEN, CDR2 SYDVKM. The CDR3 loop reads CASTKAGGSYEQYF. The CDR3 DNA reads TGTGCCAGCACGAAGGCAGGGGGCTCCTACGAGCAGTACTTC.

There are a few counts of this clonotype. In DNA form, the CDR3 reads TGCAGTGCTAGAGGAGGGACTAGCCACACCGGGGAGCTGTTTTTT. Its translation is CSARGGTSHTGELFF. The chain is built from TRBV20-1 and TRBJ2-2, with TRBD2 identical over 9 bases. The CDR3 contains 15 residues. The V and J ends lost 1 base and 3 bases, in that order; junction bases with no gene match: 3. Germline loops: CDR1 DFQATT, CDR2 SNEGSKA (reference sequence).

This clonotype has ten or more counts. In nucleotides, the CDR3 is TGCAGCGTTGAAGGCTCTGTCGAGACCCAGTACTTC. This gives the protein CSVEGSVETQYF. The chain employs TRBV29-1 and TRBJ2-5; the D is unclear. Trimming left V 1 base short and J 5 bases short, with 8 bases between. The germline CDR1 and CDR2 sequences are SQVTM and ANQGSEA. CDR3 length: 12 amino acids.

The rearrangement joins TRBV7-8 to TRBJ2-7; D gene unclear. V lost 0 bases to trimming and J lost 0 bases, with 6 bases between them. Germline V gives CDR1 SGHVS, CDR2 FQNEAQ. CDR3 length: 14 residues. The CDR3 DNA reads as TGTGCCAGCAGCTTAGCGGAGAGCTCCTACGAGCAGTACTTC. Its translation: CASSLAESSYEQYF.

This clonotype has at least ten counts. CDR3 nucleotides: TGTGCCAGCTCACCAATGAGTAGCGGGAGCCACAATGAGCAGTTCTTC. Translation gives CASSPMSSGSHNEQFF. This chain links TRBV18 with TRBJ2-1; 9 bases map to TRBD2. V was clipped by 2 bases and J by 5 bases; unmatched bases: 7. This CDR3 has 16 amino acids. CDR1 is KGHSH and CDR2 is LQKENI in the germline V gene.